The 20 T cell receptor beta chains below were found in one sample sequenced in a study of cytomegalovirus exposure and HLA in healthy donors. PCR amplification relied on 60 Vbeta primers (plus 13 Jbeta primers). The method was immunoSEQ multiplex PCR; TCRdb's version includes in-frame clones alone and lacks a portion of them. The sample carries 55,000 to 80,000 clones, roughly four fifths recorded once. The sample consisted of PBMCs. Receptors originate from a man in his late teens or twenties in good health and CMV-seronegative.

The DNA of the CDR3 is TGTGCCAGCTTTGGACAGGGGGATGGAAACACCATATATTTT. It specifies CASFGQGDGNTIYF. The gene calls are TRBV6-6 and TRBJ1-3; TRBD1 matches at 10 bases. The CDR3 spans 14 residues. V lost 8 bases to trimming and J lost 3 bases; unmatched junction nucleotides: 4. Looked up from germline, CDR1 is MNHNY and CDR2 is SVGAGI (reference sequence).

The chain couples TRBV25-1 to TRBJ1-1, with a possible D match to TRBD1 (5 bases). V lost 5 bases and J 6 bases, leaving 13 bases between the germline ends. This CDR3 is built from 13 residues. The germline V gene has CDR1 MGHDK and CDR2 SYGVNS. The DNA of the CDR3 is TGTGCCAGCAGTTCAGGGATCTCCGCTGAAGCTTTCTTT. It translates to CASSSGISAEAFF.

The chain has TRBV6-6 and TRBJ1-3; D is perhaps TRBD1 (6 bases). Between the trimmed V and J ends, which lost 1 base and 8 bases, there was a span of 15 bases. There are 15 residues in the CDR3. CDR1 and CDR2 from the germline V gene are MNHNY and SVGAGI (reference sequence). CDR3 protein: CASSYFRGSWDTIYF. The CDR3 nucleotides read TGTGCCAGCAGTTACTTCAGGGGATCGTGGGACACCATATATTTT.

The chain couples TRBV9 to TRBJ1-1; 8 bases align to TRBD1. The trim removed 0 bases at V and 4 bases at J, leaving 17 bases unmatched. Germline CDR1 SGDLS, CDR2 YYNGEE. The CDR3 contains 19 residues. DNA of the CDR3: TGTGCCAGCAGCGTAGGTCAAAGACCGATGACAGGGGCGGCCACTGAAGCTTTCTTT. Translating it yields CASSVGQRPMTGAATEAFF. The variable domain in full, with the rest retrieved from reference TRBV9 and TRBJ1-1, is DSGVTQTPKHLITATGQRVTLRCSPRSGDLSVYWYQQSLDQGLQFLIQYYNGEERAKGNILERFSAQQFPDLHSELNLSSLELGDSALYFCASSVGQRPMTGAATEAFFGQGTRLTVV.

The chain carries TRBV19 and TRBJ1-1; no firm D call. Germline V gene sequence: CDR1 LNHDA, CDR2 SQIVND (reference sequence). V was trimmed by 6 bases and J by 5 bases, leaving 10 bases between them. The CDR3 sequence is 12 residues long. DNA for the CDR3: TGTGCCAGTAGAGCTCTTACTACTGAAGCTTTCTTT. Translated, it gives CASRALTTEAFF. The entire variable domain, with the rest obtained from reference TRBV19 and TRBJ1-1, is as follows: DGGITQSPKYLFRKEGQNVTLSCEQNLNHDAMYWYRQDPGQGLRLIYYSQIVNDFQKGDIAEGYSVSREKKESFPLTVTSAQKNPTAFYLCASRALTTEAFFGQGTRLTVV.

J is TRBJ1-3 and V is TRBV19, with D possibly TRBD1 on 5 matching bases. The CDR3 contains 14 residues. CDR1 is LNHDA and CDR2 is SQIVND in the germline V gene (reference sequence). V was pared by 4 bases and J by 0 bases, with 7 bases between. The CDR3, as DNA: TGTGCCAGTAGTACGCAGGGCTCTGGAAACACCATATATTTT. It encodes CASSTQGSGNTIYF. The whole variable domain, filled in from reference TRBV19 and TRBJ1-3, reads DGGITQSPKYLFRKEGQNVTLSCEQNLNHDAMYWYRQDPGQGLRLIYYSQIVNDFQKGDIAEGYSVSREKKESFPLTVTSAQKNPTAFYLCASSTQGSGNTIYFGEGSWLTVV.

The chain has TRBV2 and TRBJ1-1, with 8 bases that match TRBD1. Germline trimming cut 10 bases from V and 0 bases from J; bases unmatched to any gene: 19. The CDR3 consists of 18 residues. Looked up from germline, CDR1 is SNHLY and CDR2 is FYNNEI. This chain's CDR3 is CAIRSLGQALRVNTEAFF. CDR3 nucleotides: TGTGCCATCAGGAGCCTGGGACAGGCCCTAAGGGTGAACACTGAAGCTTTCTTT.

In this sample, this clone turned up a few times. The chain combines TRBV9 with TRBJ1-3, with D tentatively TRBD1 (6 bases). This CDR3 has 18 residues. The V gene's germline CDR1 is SGDLS and CDR2 YYNGEE. The V end was cut by 2 bases, the J end by 3 bases, with 21 bases between. The CDR3 is CASSVRPPGQELGNTIYF. DNA for the CDR3: TGTGCCAGCAGCGTTCGCCCTCCGGGACAAGAACTTGGAAACACCATATATTTT.

The V gene is TRBV7-3, the J gene TRBJ1-6; no firm D call. Germline V lookup: CDR1 SGHTA, CDR2 FQGTGA. The V end lost 3 bases, the J end lost 8 bases, and 8 bases lay between the germline ends. This CDR3 has 13 amino acids. CDR3 DNA sequence: TGTGCCAGCAGCTTCGCTCGGGATTCACCCCTCCACTTT. This gives the protein CASSFARDSPLHF.

The J gene is TRBJ2-7, the V gene TRBV7-2; 7 bases align to TRBD2. Germline CDR1 is SGHTA and CDR2 is FQGNSA. The ends lost 5 bases at V and 4 bases at J; junction bases unmatched: 14. This CDR3 is built from 16 residues. In DNA form, the CDR3 reads TGTGCCAGCAGCCCCTCCCCTCCGGACGGGAGGTACGAGCAGTACTTC. It yields the protein CASSPSPPDGRYEQYF.

The chain links TRBV7-3 to TRBJ2-5; 8 bases are shared with TRBD2. This CDR3 is built from 16 residues. The junction had 8 bases not matched to a gene; V was cut back by 5 bases and J by 0 bases. The germline CDR1 and CDR2 sequences are SGHTA and FQGTGA. For the CDR3, the DNA is TGTGCCAGCAGCCCGGGACTAGAGAATTACCAAGAGACCCAGTACTTC. This translates into CASSPGLENYQETQYF.

The chain recombines TRBV2 with TRBJ2-2; a possible D gene is TRBD1 (6 bases). The CDR3 contains 14 residues. CDR1 is SNHLY, CDR2 FYNNEI, per germline. The V and J ends lost 6 bases and 9 bases respectively, with 17 bases between them. The CDR3, as DNA: TGTGCCAGCAGACAGGGATTTACCCGTAGGGAGCTGTTTTTT. It codes for CASRQGFTRRELFF. The full variable domain, with the rest looked up from reference TRBV2 and TRBJ2-2, is EPEVTQTPSHQVTQMGQEVILRCVPISNHLYFYWYRQILGQKVEFLVSFYNNEISEKSEIFDDQFSVERPDGSNFTLKIRSTKLEDSAMYFCASRQGFTRRELFFGEGSRLTVL.

This chain links TRBV27 with TRBJ2-7; 7 positions match TRBD1. Germline lookup yields CDR1 MNHEY and CDR2 SMNVEV (reference sequence). CDR3 length equals 16 residues. The ends lost 2 bases at V and 1 base at J; junction bases unmatched: 8. The CDR3 region has the DNA TGTGCCAGCAGTTTAAAAGGGGGCAGCCCTTCCTACGAGCAGTACTTC. The encoded protein is CASSLKGGSPSYEQYF.

The chain joins TRBV27 to TRBJ1-6; D may be TRBD1 (6 bases). V gave up 5 bases and J gave up 5 bases, with 10 bases separating them. This CDR3 comprises 14 residues. Germline V CDR1 and CDR2: MNHEY, SMNVEV (reference sequence). Written as DNA, the CDR3 is TGTGCCAGCAGTCCTCGGACAGATAATTCACCCCTCCACTTT. Amino acids: CASSPRTDNSPLHF.

This chain uses TRBV4-3 with TRBJ2-7, with TRBD1 as a possible D gene (6 bases). Germline V gives CDR1 LGHNA, CDR2 YSLEER. Between the trimmed V and J ends, which lost 1 base and 2 bases, there was a span of 12 bases. The CDR3 loop spans 15 amino acids. The CDR3 sequence: CASSQVRDNTYEQYF. The CDR3 DNA follows: TGCGCCAGCAGCCAAGTCCGGGACAACACCTACGAGCAGTACTTC.

This clone showed up just a few times. The V gene is TRBV30, the J gene TRBJ1-1; D gene unclear. Per germline, CDR1 GTSNPN and CDR2 SVGIG (reference sequence). The CDR3 spans 13 residues. V lost 5 bases and J 3 bases, leaving 13 bases between the germline ends. CDR3 DNA: TGTGCCTGGGGACCGGGCGGGGACACTGAAGCTTTCTTT. Protein sequence: CAWGPGGDTEAFF.

This rearrangement joins TRBV9 to TRBJ1-3, with D possibly TRBD1 on 5 matching bases. Germline V gene lookup returns CDR1 SGDLS and CDR2 YYNGEE. V was clipped by 0 bases and J by 1 base, with 20 bases between them. This CDR3 comprises 19 residues. The CDR3 DNA is TGTGCCAGCAGCGTAGATCAAGGGACTCTAACTCGGTCTGGAAACACCATATATTTT. As protein: CASSVDQGTLTRSGNTIYF.

The V call is TRBV2, the J call TRBJ1-2, with D possibly being TRBD1 (6 bases). V was pared by 3 bases and J by 1 base, with 9 bases between. Germline V lookup: CDR1 SNHLY, CDR2 FYNNEI. The CDR3 covers 14 residues. As DNA, the CDR3 is TGTGCCAGCAGTGAGGACAGTAGTAACTATGGCTACACCTTC. It yields the protein CASSEDSSNYGYTF.

The V and J genes are TRBV9 and TRBJ2-5; no definite D call. CDR1 SGDLS and CDR2 YYNGEE come from the germline V gene. The ends were cut back, 0 bases at V and 5 bases at J, with 8 bases in the middle. The CDR3 length is 13 residues. The CDR3 DNA sequence: TGTGCCAGCAGCGTAGCGAGTTGGGAGACCCAGTACTTC. This gives the protein CASSVASWETQYF.

This sequence joins TRBV30 and TRBJ2-2; D may be TRBD2 (5 bases). The CDR3 length is 11 residues. Germline V gene data show CDR1 as GTSNPN and CDR2 as SVGIG (reference sequence). V lost 5 bases, J lost 8 bases, and 9 bases lay in between. The CDR3 reads CAWEGKGELFF. CDR3 sequence (DNA): TGTGCCTGGGAGGGCAAGGGGGAGCTGTTTTTT.